There are a few counts of the clone carrying this TCR beta chain. Its cognate antigen is unknown. The sample originates from a study of T cells after yellow fever vaccination. Study-wide points: The secondary T-cell response peaked on day 5, not day 15, but was weaker. Clonotypes found in both CD4 and CD8 compartments made up a small share.

Production of TCR cDNA was by 5'RACE template switching, which also added a universal primer site and UMIs. TCRdb ran MiXCR on the 5' RACE reads and lists one entry per CDR3 protein. The sample has 150,000 to 200,000 distinct CDR3 sequences; roughly 8.8% are singletons. With V trimmed by 6 bases and J by 4 bases, 6 bases remained unmatched. Germline values: CDR1 MNHEY, CDR2 SVGAGI. The CDR3 is made up of 14 amino acids. Material: CD8+ T cells sorted from PBMCs, obtained 45 days after the yellow fever booster vaccination. The genes are TRBV6-5 and TRBJ2-4; TRBD1 matches 7 bases. The TCR originated in a man aged 18 to 29 who received the YFV17D yellow fever vaccine. This chain's CDR3 is CASRRQGQKNIQYF. The DNA for the CDR3 is TGTGCCAGCAGGCGACAGGGACAAAAAAACATTCAGTACTTC.